The sample holds a few counts of the clone carrying this T cell receptor (beta chain). Its cognate antigen is unknown. Healthy Caucasian donors formed the entire cohort. TCRdb itself ran the 5' RACE reads through MiXCR, one entry per CDR3 protein. In the table there are around 650,000 distinct CDR3 sequences, 7.1% of which are singletons. This record belongs to a study of identical twins. The study, taken as a whole, reports: There is a chance that invariant MAIT and iNKT cells partially muddied zero-insertion analyses. There was more out-of-frame TCR alpha sharing in monozygotic twins than models estimated. Excess sharing between twins was weaker in beta out-of-frame sequences.

This sample was also put to use in a study of yellow fever vaccine responses in identical twins.

The origin of this receptor is a woman younger than 30 in good health. Sequences were obtained from PBMCs.

CDR3 residues: CASSVFPSPSGANVLTF. In DNA form, the CDR3 reads TGTGCCAGCAGCGTATTTCCCTCCCCCTCTGGGGCCAACGTCCTGACTTTC. The chain has TRBV9 and TRBJ2-6; D is unclear. Germline V gene sequence: CDR1 SGDLS, CDR2 YYNGEE. The CDR3 is made up of 17 amino acids. V was cut by 1 base and J by 0 bases, with 11 bases left in between.